These 21 T cell receptor beta chains share one sample of origin, sequenced in a study of blood T cell repertoires in COVID-19. Produced via immunoSEQ multiplex PCR; TCRdb's table is partial and in-frame only. The repertoire has about 93,000 clones, 70% to 80% of them found once; the top ten carry less than 20%. Material: peripheral blood. Receptors originate from a human donor in a cohort sampled during active COVID-19.

The V gene is TRBV7-8, the J gene TRBJ2-4; perhaps TRBD1 as D (5 bases). The CDR3 is 13 amino acids. Trimming removed 0 bases from V and 7 bases from J, with 7 bases in between. The germline gives CDR1 SGHVS, CDR2 FQNEAQ. CDR3 region: CASSLAAGNIQYF. DNA for the CDR3: TGTGCCAGCAGCTTAGCGGCAGGGAACATTCAGTACTTC.

V usage is TRBV27 and J usage is TRBJ1-2, with unresolved D. CDR3 length: 12 amino acids. Germline-derived CDR1 and CDR2 are MNHEY and SMNVEV (reference sequence). V was trimmed by 11 bases and J by 6 bases, leaving 16 bases between them. The CDR3 is CAVLTGNNGYTF. DNA of the CDR3: TGTGCCGTATTGACGGGGAATAATGGCTACACCTTC.

In nucleotides, the CDR3 is TGCGCCAGCAGTGAATACGGGACTACCCTGGATGAGCAGTTCTTC. It encodes CASSEYGTTLDEQFF. J is TRBJ2-1 and V is TRBV10-1; 7 positions agree with TRBD2. CDR1 is WNHNN and CDR2 is SYGVQD in the germline V gene (reference sequence). The length of the CDR3 is 15 residues. The V segment lost 3 bases and the J segment 8 bases; nucleotides outside the gene matches: 10.

V is TRBV7-9 and J is TRBJ2-7; 8 bases map to TRBD2. Trimming took 5 bases from V and 2 from J; bases not matched to a gene: 8. CDR1 SEHNR and CDR2 FQNEAQ come from the germline V gene (reference sequence). The CDR3 runs 15 residues. The DNA for the CDR3 is TGTGCCAGCAGCGCCCTCGGGGGGGATCCCTACGAGCAGTACTTC. Translating gives CASSALGGDPYEQYF.

In its sample, this clone was seen once. V gene TRBV5-1 combines with J gene TRBJ2-7; D gene uncertain. Germline V gene data show CDR1 as SGHRS and CDR2 as YFSETQ. The CDR3 is made up of 14 amino acids. V shed 4 bases and J shed 5 bases, with 16 bases lying between them. CDR3 sequence reads: CASSLGNSLNEQYF. CDR3 nucleotide sequence: TGCGCCAGCAGCCTGGGGAACAGTTTGAACGAGCAGTACTTC.

The J gene is TRBJ2-3, the V gene TRBV5-1; 11 bases agree with TRBD1. Germline V gene lookup returns CDR1 SGHRS and CDR2 YFSETQ. CDR3 size: 14 residues. V shed 7 bases and J 5 bases; nucleotides not matched to a gene: 6. The CDR3 bases are TGCGCCAGCTCCCGGGACAGGGGGGGAGATACGCAGTATTTT. It codes for CASSRDRGGDTQYF.

This clone was recorded a few times. The chain employs TRBV28 and TRBJ2-5; D perhaps matches TRBD2 (7 bases). Trimming took 2 bases from V and 9 from J, leaving 22 bases between them. This CDR3 is 16 amino acids long. In germline, CDR1 is MDHEN, CDR2 SYDVKM. CDR3 sequence reads: CASSLGLGGRGSPQYF. DNA for the CDR3: TGTGCCAGCAGTTTAGGACTAGGGGGACGAGGGAGTCCCCAGTACTTC.

This clone was detected a few times. The V gene is TRBV19, the J gene TRBJ2-7; 10 nucleotides match TRBD2. Germline V gene data show CDR1 as LNHDA and CDR2 as SQIVND (reference sequence). The CDR3 runs 15 residues. J was trimmed by 5 bases and V by 5 bases; bases with no gene match: 9. CDR3 amino acids: CASSLIAGGRHEQYF. Here the CDR3 DNA reads TGTGCCAGTAGTTTAATAGCGGGGGGAAGGCACGAGCAGTACTTC.

The chain carries TRBV24-1 and TRBJ1-2; 7 bases line up with TRBD1. V gave up 4 bases and J gave up 2 bases; unmatched junction bases: 3. Germline CDR1 KGHDR, CDR2 SFDVKD. The CDR3 has 14 amino acids. The CDR3 protein is CATSEAGGNYGYTF. The CDR3 DNA is TGTGCCACCAGTGAGGCAGGGGGGAACTATGGCTACACCTTC.

V usage is TRBV27 and J usage is TRBJ1-6; 10 bases match TRBD1. V trimming: 2 bases; J trimming: 10 bases; junction bases outside the gene matches: 8. The V gene's germline CDR1 is MNHEY and CDR2 SMNVEV (reference sequence). The CDR3 is made up of 16 amino acids. CDR3 region: CASSLRGQGSVSPLHF. The CDR3 DNA sequence: TGTGCCAGCAGTTTAAGGGGACAGGGGTCGGTCTCACCCCTCCACTTT.

Details on this clone: Other DNA sequences from this sample encode an identical CDR3 as well. J is TRBJ2-1 and V is TRBV7-9; the match to TRBD2 covers 9 bases. Per germline, CDR1 SEHNR and CDR2 FQNEAQ (reference sequence). The CDR3 runs to 13 residues. The trim removed 3 bases at V and 7 bases at J, leaving 1 base unmatched. The CDR3 DNA is TGTGCCAGCAGCTTGGCGGGAGGGAATGAGCAGTTCTTC. This codes for CASSLAGGNEQFF.

The chain is built from TRBV7-2 and TRBJ2-5, with D uncertain. CDR3 size: 11 residues. V was pared by 4 bases and J by 3 bases, with 3 bases between. CDR1 is SGHTA, CDR2 FQGNSA, per germline. CDR3 amino acids: CASSSEETQYF. The DNA for the CDR3 is TGTGCCAGCAGCTCCGAAGAGACCCAGTACTTC.

The genes are TRBV28 and TRBJ2-5; tentative D call: TRBD1 (6 bases). Trimming shortened V by 4 bases and J by 6 bases, and 12 bases separated the two germline ends. There are 13 residues in the CDR3. Germline V gene sequence: CDR1 MDHEN, CDR2 SYDVKM. DNA of the CDR3: TGTGCCAGCAGTTCGACTGGGACAAAGACCCAGTACTTC. This gives the protein CASSSTGTKTQYF.

This clone was counted between two and nine times. The rearrangement joins TRBV7-2 to TRBJ1-3; a weak D match, TRBD1 (6 bases). This CDR3 comprises 15 residues. Germline CDR1 is SGHTA and CDR2 is FQGNSA. The ends were cut back, 4 bases at V and 4 bases at J, with 14 bases in the middle. CDR3 bases: TGTGCCAGCAGCTGGGACACCGCTCCAGGAAACACCATATATTTT. As protein: CASSWDTAPGNTIYF.

The chain joins TRBV7-9 to TRBJ1-3, with D possibly TRBD1 on 6 matching bases. Germline V gives CDR1 SEHNR, CDR2 FQNEAQ (reference sequence). This CDR3 contains 15 residues. The V gene lost 4 bases and the J gene lost 3 bases, with 13 bases spanning the gap. CDR3: CASSSDRSGGNTIYF. In nucleotides, the CDR3 is TGTGCCAGCAGCTCCGACAGGTCTGGTGGAAACACCATATATTTT. Full variable domain (outside the CDR3, taken from reference TRBV7-9 and TRBJ1-3): DTGVSQNPRHKITKRGQNVTFRCDPISEHNRLYWYRQTLGQGPEFLTYFQNEAQLEKSRLLSDRFSAERPKGSFSTLEIQRTEQGDSAMYLCASSSDRSGGNTIYFGEGSWLTVV.

V is TRBV28 and J is TRBJ1-2; 7 nucleotides line up with TRBD1. This CDR3 has 14 amino acids. Trimming at V came to 7 bases and at J to 0 bases, leaving 5 bases not matched to a gene. Germline CDR1 MDHEN, CDR2 SYDVKM. CDR3 residues: CASTDRVSNYGYTF. In nucleotides, the CDR3 is TGTGCCAGCACCGACAGGGTGTCTAACTATGGCTACACCTTC.

The chain recombines TRBV18 with TRBJ2-5; D is unclear. With 1 base removed from V and 5 bases from J, the gap between germline ends came to 11 bases. CDR1 and CDR2 (germline): KGHSH, LQKENI. This CDR3 comprises 14 residues. In nucleotides, the CDR3 is TGTGCCAGCTCACCACGAGAGTCCAAGGAGACCCAGTACTTC. It yields the protein CASSPRESKETQYF.

This rearrangement joins TRBV7-9 to TRBJ1-4; D is undetermined. This CDR3 has 12 residues. V dropped 2 bases and J dropped 13 bases, with 11 bases sitting between them. Germline values: CDR1 SEHNR, CDR2 FQNEAQ (reference sequence). The CDR3 nucleotides are TGTGCCAGCAGCTTAACCGGGGTAACACTGTTTTTT. Its translation: CASSLTGVTLFF. The full variable domain, its missing parts supplied by reference TRBV7-9 and TRBJ1-4, is DTGVSQNPRHKITKRGQNVTFRCDPISEHNRLYWYRQTLGQGPEFLTYFQNEAQLEKSRLLSDRFSAERPKGSFSTLEIQRTEQGDSAMYLCASSLTGVTLFFGSGTQLSVL.

The chain has TRBV15 and TRBJ1-4; 9 nucleotides match TRBD1. Trimming at V came to 8 bases and at J to 6 bases, leaving 1 base not matched to a gene. Germline lookup yields CDR1 LNHNV and CDR2 YYDKDF (reference sequence). CDR3 length: 12 residues. CDR3 nucleotides: TGTGCCACCGGGACAGGGTATGAAAAACTGTTTTTT. This codes for CATGTGYEKLFF.

V and J are TRBV28 and TRBJ2-7; 9 bases match TRBD1. Losses at the gene ends were 8 bases for V and 6 bases for J; bases not matched to a gene: 14. Per germline, CDR1 MDHEN and CDR2 SYDVKM. This CDR3 is 15 amino acids long. The CDR3 DNA is TGTGCCAGCGAAGGTGGCGGACAGGGGAGTACCGAGCAGTACTTC. Translating gives CASEGGGQGSTEQYF.

This rearrangement joins TRBV2 to TRBJ1-3; a possible D gene is TRBD1 (6 bases). V was clipped by 4 bases and J by 6 bases, with 16 bases between them. The CDR3 has 15 amino acids. Germline V lookup: CDR1 SNHLY, CDR2 FYNNEI. CDR3 bases: TGTGCCAGCAGTGGAGGCACAGGGTTTGCAAACACCATATATTTT. Its protein product is CASSGGTGFANTIYF. Combining the CDR3 with reference TRBV2 and TRBJ1-3 gives the whole variable domain EPEVTQTPSHQVTQMGQEVILRCVPISNHLYFYWYRQILGQKVEFLVSFYNNEISEKSEIFDDQFSVERPDGSNFTLKIRSTKLEDSAMYFCASSGGTGFANTIYFGEGSWLTVV.